These 4 T cell receptor beta chains were all obtained from the same sample, sequenced in a study of cytomegalovirus exposure and HLA in healthy donors. TCRdb keeps only in-frame clones here, not all; method: immunoSEQ multiplex PCR. The sample shows a few hundred thousand clones, just over 85% of them seen only once. The source material was PBMCs. These receptors were obtained from a young woman in good health and CMV-seronegative.

The rearrangement joins TRBV21-1 to TRBJ1-2; the table's D call TRBD1 went unverified against the DNA. TRBV21-1 is a recognized pseudogene. The CDR3 has 16 amino acids. CDR3 sequence (DNA): TGTGCCAGCAGCAAAGTACAGGGGGCTTACAACTATGGCTACACCTTC. Encoded protein: CASSKVQGAYNYGYTF.

The chain is built from TRBV27 and TRBJ1-2, with 7 bases fitting TRBD1. Trimming cost V 8 bases and J 7 bases; bases outside gene matches: 22. Germline CDR1 reads MNHEY; CDR2 reads SMNVEV (reference sequence). The CDR3 is made up of 17 amino acids. CDR3 protein: CASGTTSFKGGDGGYTF. CDR3 nucleotides: TGTGCCAGCGGGACCACCTCTTTTAAAGGGGGCGATGGTGGCTACACCTTC.

The V call is TRBV5-4, the J call TRBJ1-6; TRBD1 matches 7 bases. Germline V CDR1 and CDR2: SGHNT, YYREEE (reference sequence). The V gene end was trimmed by 4 bases and the J gene end by 6 bases; junction bases not matched to a gene: 16. The CDR3 consists of 18 residues. CDR3: CASSPGDSGISRNSPLHF. CDR3 DNA: TGTGCCAGCAGCCCGGGGGACAGCGGAATAAGTCGTAATTCACCCCTCCACTTT.

In this sample, this clone turned up a few times. The J gene is TRBJ1-2, the V gene TRBV2; TRBD1 might be the D (5 bases). The CDR3 runs to 12 residues. Germline V lookup: CDR1 SNHLY, CDR2 FYNNEI. Trimming cost V 6 bases and J 4 bases, with 9 bases left between them. The chain's CDR3 is CASRETGYGYTF. In DNA form, the CDR3 reads TGTGCCAGCAGGGAAACAGGCTATGGCTACACCTTC.